The clone carrying this T cell receptor (beta chain) was observed once. What it binds is not known. With 6 bases removed from V and 1 base from J, the gap between germline ends came to 14 bases. Germline V gene data show CDR1 as LGHNT and CDR2 as FRNRAP. This CDR3 has 15 amino acids. This table comes from immunoSEQ multiplex PCR, and its TCRdb copy is limited to in-frame clones, with some not included. The table includes about 130,000 clones, about 91% detected once. The source of the sample is a study of T cell responses to AZD1222 COVID-19 vaccine. General study results and limits: Researchers took repertoire samples only after the peak T cell response had come. The breadth and depth of Spike-specific TCRs increased once two AZD1222 doses had been given. The span of vaccine-associated CD4 TCRs extended across spike, with dominance at 160-218 and 743-854.

This chain uses TRBV12-5 with TRBJ2-3, with D possibly matching TRBD1 (6 bases). Material: peripheral blood, obtained on day 0 of AZD1222 vaccination. This sequence originates from an adult in good health. The CDR3, as DNA: TGTGCTAGTGGCCCACCGGGACAAGGCACAGATACGCAGTATTTT. Protein product: CASGPPGQGTDTQYF.